This record covers a single T cell receptor beta chain. Its target is not known. In the same sample, other DNA sequences code for this CDR3. This sample was included in a study of shared clonotypes between healthy human individuals. Study-wide background: Three plates each covered CD4 naive and memory; CD8 naive two, CD8 memory one.

Naive-designated CD8 cells lacked CD45RO, were positively enriched for CCR7, and omitted terminally differentiated effector memory CD45RA+ cells. Healthy adults negative for HIV, lacking recent acute infections or vaccinations, served as donors. The CDR3 covers 15 residues. J was trimmed by 2 bases and V by 5 bases; bases with no gene match: 4. From germline, CDR1 is MDHEN and CDR2 SYDVKM. Every immunoSEQ plate was one replicate of a subset's evenly spread DNA. Libraries were prepared by immunoSEQ multiplex PCR; TCRdb keeps only in-frame clonotypes and omits some of them. The sample holds hundreds of thousands of clones, approximately 95% seen once. Study-level findings and limits: Relative to memory subsets, naive subsets generally showed larger estimated richness.

The clonotype originates from a woman younger than 45 in good health. The chain couples TRBV28 to TRBJ2-3, with 10 bases lining up with TRBD2. The sequenced material came from naive CD8+ T cells sorted from blood. The CDR3 spells CASSLLAGITDTQYF. CDR3 DNA sequence: TGTGCCAGCAGTCTACTAGCGGGGATCACAGATACGCAGTATTTT.